The 10 T cell receptor beta chains presented below share a single source sample, sequenced in a study of spatial heterogeneity in lung cancer. Findings of the study overall: Mutation tallies in tumors tracked expanded intratumoral alpha and beta TCR counts.

The time point here: sample taken at primary tumor resection. MiXCR, applied by TCRdb to the 5' RACE reads, yields one record per CDR3 protein. The sample shows some 8,700 distinct CDR3 sequences, approximately 13% of them seen only once. No antigen has been identified for these receptors. This specimen was lung tumor tissue, taken at surgery. These receptors were collected from a male donor with early-stage non-small cell lung cancer.

Comments on this clonotype: In a library made to pick up alpha chains, this beta chain is a stray read with a size that means little. The chain has TRBV7-9 and TRBJ1-2; no clear D. This CDR3 region has 12 residues. CDR1 and CDR2 from the germline V gene are SEHNR and FQNEAQ (reference sequence). V was cut by 5 bases and J by 6 bases, with 10 bases left in between. The CDR3 DNA reads as TGTGCCAGCAGCCCCAGACCCCATGGCTACACCTTC. It specifies CASSPRPHGYTF. Complete variable domain (other parts from reference TRBV7-9 and TRBJ1-2): DTGVSQNPRHKITKRGQNVTFRCDPISEHNRLYWYRQTLGQGPEFLTYFQNEAQLEKSRLLSDRFSAERPKGSFSTLEIQRTEQGDSAMYLCASSPRPHGYTFGSGTRLTVV.

This clonotype was detected many times. This beta chain lies outside the target of a library built for alpha chains; its clone size means little. The rearrangement uses TRBV6-1 and TRBJ2-4; D not certain. Germline V lookup: CDR1 MNHNS, CDR2 SASEGT. Trimming pared 3 bases from V and 3 bases from J, leaving 12 bases between. The CDR3 consists of 15 residues. The CDR3 is CASSDGAWDKNIQYF. The CDR3 DNA reads TGTGCCAGCAGTGACGGAGCATGGGACAAAAACATTCAGTACTTC.

The table lists this clonotype with many counts. A library prepared for alpha chains yielded this beta chain as an off-target read; its size is of little meaning. This chain uses TRBV7-2 with TRBJ2-1; 7 nucleotides match TRBD2. The CDR3 is 15 residues long. V lost 6 bases to trimming and J lost 4 bases; unmatched junction nucleotides: 9. Germline V gives CDR1 SGHTA, CDR2 FQGNSA. The CDR3 DNA sequence: TGTGCCAGCAGGATTGGGCTAGCGGAATACAATGAGCAGTTCTTC. Its protein product is CASRIGLAEYNEQFF.

In its sample, this clonotype was seen many times. Found in a library prepared for alpha chains, this beta chain is an off-target read, and its abundance has little meaning. The V and J genes are TRBV7-2 and TRBJ1-5, with D unresolved. The CDR3 runs to 13 residues. Germline values: CDR1 SGHTA, CDR2 FQGNSA. Between the trimmed V and J ends, which lost 4 bases and 0 bases, there was a span of 4 bases. CDR3 DNA: TGTGCCAGCAGCTCCTATAGCAATCAGCCCCAGCATTTT. Protein sequence: CASSSYSNQPQHF.

About this clonotype: The limits of the CDR3 on the DNA are not certain, so only TCRdb's listed CDR3 is given. This beta chain represents an off-target read in a library built for alpha chains; its size is of limited meaning. The V and J genes are TRBV7-8 and TRBJ2-5; the DNA was not compared with TRBD1, the D call given in the table. CDR1 is SGHVS and CDR2 is FQNEAQ in the germline V gene. The CDR3 length equals 22 residues, ends included. This CDR3 reads CASSFYICGMVRPRGQQETQYF.

This clonotype was detected only a few times. The size of this beta chain means little, since it is a stray read in a library made for alpha chains. The chain joins TRBV27 to TRBJ2-7; D unclear. V gave up 2 bases and J gave up 7 bases, with 15 bases separating them. Germline CDR1 MNHEY, CDR2 SMNVEV (reference sequence). This CDR3 has 14 residues. Written as DNA, the CDR3 is TGTGCCAGCAGTTTACTGGCTCCTATAGGGGAGCAGTACTTC. Protein product: CASSLLAPIGEQYF.

Many counts were recorded for this clonotype. This beta chain is off target for a library built for alpha chains, so its abundance means little. The genes are TRBV29-1 and TRBJ2-3, with TRBD1 matching over 8 bases. Losses at the gene ends were 0 bases for V and 4 bases for J; bases not matched to a gene: 6. The CDR3 extends over 15 amino acids. Germline lookup yields CDR1 SQVTM and CDR2 ANQGSEA. CDR3 DNA: TGCAGCGTTGAAGATCCGGGACAGGTCCCAGATACGCAGTATTTT. This translates into CSVEDPGQVPDTQYF.

This clonotype came up many times. This beta chain was picked up by a library intended for alpha chains and is off target, so its count carries little meaning. The chain links TRBV5-1 to TRBJ2-5; either TRBD1 or TRBD2 may fit D (6 bases each). The CDR3 sequence is 13 residues long. The germline V gene encodes CDR1 SGHRS and CDR2 YFSETQ. Between the trimmed V and J ends, which lost 2 bases and 4 bases, there was a span of 9 bases. CDR3 residues: CASSLQGGETQYF. CDR3 DNA sequence: TGCGCCAGCAGCTTACAGGGAGGAGAGACCCAGTACTTC. Variable domain in full (rest from reference TRBV5-1 and TRBJ2-5): KAGVTQTPRYLIKTRGQQVTLSCSPISGHRSVSWYQQTPGQGLQFLFEYFSETQRNKGNFPGRFSGRQFSNSRSEMNVSTLELGDSALYLCASSLQGGETQYFGPGTRLLVL.

For this clonotype: This beta chain represents an off-target read in a library built for alpha chains; its size is of limited meaning. V usage is TRBV14 and J usage is TRBJ2-1; a possible D gene is TRBD2 (6 bases). CDR1 is SGHDN, CDR2 FVKESK, per germline. CDR3 length equals 14 residues. Trimming cost V 2 bases and J 8 bases, with 13 bases left between them. The CDR3 DNA follows: TGTGCCAGCAGCCAAAGAGGAGGGCCACATGAGCAGTTCTTC. Encoded protein: CASSQRGGPHEQFF.

By its share, this clonotype is large. A library prepared for alpha chains yielded this beta chain as an off-target read; its size is of little meaning. The rearrangement links TRBV29-1 to TRBJ2-6; unclear D gene. Germline values: CDR1 SQVTM, CDR2 ANQGSEA. V lost 3 bases to trimming and J lost 0 bases, with 3 bases between them. This CDR3 is built from 13 residues. In DNA form, the CDR3 reads TGCAGCGTTGATGACTCTGGGGCCAACGTCCTGACTTTC. It translates to CSVDDSGANVLTF.